This TCR beta chain emerged from a study of T cells after yellow fever vaccination. The overall study: Some fractions had low cell numbers, and these were prepared with SMART-Seq v4 Ultra Low Input.

The study, taken as a whole, reports: The presence of abundant clonotypes contaminating from the bulk population was possible in FACS-sorted repertoires.

The germline CDR1 and CDR2 sequences are MNHEY and SVGEGT. CDR3 length: 13 amino acids. The germline V and J ends were trimmed by 2 bases and 9 bases, with 13 bases remaining between them. The sample holds a few counts of this clonotype. Antigen: not known. Researchers made TCR cDNA using 5'RACE template switching, and this step added a universal primer site and UMIs. TCRdb independently ran MiXCR on the 5' RACE reads; one entry per CDR3 protein. In the table there are 600,000 to 750,000 distinct CDR3 sequences, more than 9% of which are singletons. The receptor was isolated from a man aged 30-40 years who received the YFV17D yellow fever vaccine. The sample was PBMCs, taken on the day of the yellow fever booster vaccination. The rearrangement joins TRBV6-2 or TRBV6-3 to TRBJ1-1; D not resolved. CDR3 in amino acids: CASSYRGRDKAFF. In DNA, the CDR3 is TGTGCCAGCAGTTACCGGGGTAGGGATAAAGCTTTCTTT.